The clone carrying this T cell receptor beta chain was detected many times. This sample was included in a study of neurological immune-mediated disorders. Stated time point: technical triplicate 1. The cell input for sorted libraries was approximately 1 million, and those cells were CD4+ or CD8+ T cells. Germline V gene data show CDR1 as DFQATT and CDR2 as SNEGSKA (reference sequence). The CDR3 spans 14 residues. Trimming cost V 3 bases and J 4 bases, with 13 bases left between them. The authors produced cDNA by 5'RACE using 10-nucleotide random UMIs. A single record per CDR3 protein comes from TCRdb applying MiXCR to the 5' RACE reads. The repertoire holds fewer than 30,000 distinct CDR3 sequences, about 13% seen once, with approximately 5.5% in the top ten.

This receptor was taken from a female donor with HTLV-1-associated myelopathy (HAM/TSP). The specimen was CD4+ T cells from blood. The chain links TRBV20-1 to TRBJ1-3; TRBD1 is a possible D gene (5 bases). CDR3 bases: TGCAGTGCTAGGGCTACGGGGGTCGGAAACACCATATATTTT. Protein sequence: CSARATGVGNTIYF.